This entry concerns a single T cell receptor (beta chain). Antigen unknown. The sample comes from a study of T cells in Graves' hyperthyroidism and ophthalmopathy. Uncontrolled infection, other autoimmune disease, pregnancy or lactation disqualified patients from enrolment. Findings of the study overall: Progression to ophthalmopathy was predicted a median of approximately seven months early.

Germline V gene lookup returns CDR1 SEHNR and CDR2 FQNEAQ (reference sequence). This CDR3 has 13 amino acids. The V end was cut by 6 bases, the J end by 7 bases, with 13 bases between. It was RNA transcripts that yielded the amplified TCR beta CDR3 regions. TCR CDR3 regions were first amplified by RT-PCR with HTBI primers. TCRdb redid the calling of the multiplex PCR reads with MiXCR, one entry per CDR3 protein. This sample carries under 700,000 distinct CDR3 sequences, 46% of them seen once, and the ten largest clones take about 8.2%. The rearrangement links TRBV7-9 to TRBJ1-5; maybe TRBD1 (6 bases). The sequenced material came from peripheral blood or thyroid tissue (not recorded which). The sequence was collected from a woman aged 18-29 years with Graves' hyperthyroidism. The CDR3 sequence is CASSRGGRQPQHF. In nucleotides, the CDR3 is TGTGCCAGCAGTCGCGGGGGCAGGCAGCCCCAGCATTTT.